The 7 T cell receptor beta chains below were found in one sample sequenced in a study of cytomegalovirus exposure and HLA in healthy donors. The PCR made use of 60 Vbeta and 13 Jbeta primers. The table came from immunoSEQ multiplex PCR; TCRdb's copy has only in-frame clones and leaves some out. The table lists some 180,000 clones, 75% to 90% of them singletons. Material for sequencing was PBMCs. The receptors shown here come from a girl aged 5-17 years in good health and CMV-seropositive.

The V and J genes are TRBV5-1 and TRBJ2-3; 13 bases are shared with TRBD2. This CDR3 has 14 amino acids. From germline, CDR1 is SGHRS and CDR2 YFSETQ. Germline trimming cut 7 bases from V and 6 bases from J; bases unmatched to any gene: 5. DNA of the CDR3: TGCGCCAGCTGGACTAGCGGGAGCAGGGATACGCAGTATTTT. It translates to CASWTSGSRDTQYF.

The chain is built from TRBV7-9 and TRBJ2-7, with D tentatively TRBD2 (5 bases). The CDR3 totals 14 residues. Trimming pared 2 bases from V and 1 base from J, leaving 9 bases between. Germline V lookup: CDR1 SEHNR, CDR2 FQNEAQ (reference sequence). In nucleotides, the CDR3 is TGTGCCAGCAGCTTAAGCGGCGGTTCCTACGAGCAGTACTTC. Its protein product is CASSLSGGSYEQYF.

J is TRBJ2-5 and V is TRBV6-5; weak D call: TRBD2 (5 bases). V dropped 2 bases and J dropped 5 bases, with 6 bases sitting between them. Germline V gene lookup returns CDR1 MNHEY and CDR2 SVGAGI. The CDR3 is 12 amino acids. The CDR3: CASSYRGETQYF. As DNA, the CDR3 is TGTGCCAGCAGTTACCGAGGGGAGACCCAGTACTTC.

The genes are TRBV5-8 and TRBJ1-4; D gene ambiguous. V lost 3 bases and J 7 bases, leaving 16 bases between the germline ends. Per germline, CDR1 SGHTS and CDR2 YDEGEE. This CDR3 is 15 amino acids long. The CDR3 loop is CASSSQPARREKLFF. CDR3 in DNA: TGTGCCAGCAGCTCCCAACCGGCTAGGCGTGAAAAACTGTTTTTT.

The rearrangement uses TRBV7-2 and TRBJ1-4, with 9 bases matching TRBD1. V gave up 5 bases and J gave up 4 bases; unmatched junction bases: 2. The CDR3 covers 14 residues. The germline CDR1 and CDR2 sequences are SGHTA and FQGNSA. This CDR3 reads CASSAGQGNEKLFF. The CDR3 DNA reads TGTGCCAGCAGCGCGGGACAGGGTAATGAAAAACTGTTTTTT.

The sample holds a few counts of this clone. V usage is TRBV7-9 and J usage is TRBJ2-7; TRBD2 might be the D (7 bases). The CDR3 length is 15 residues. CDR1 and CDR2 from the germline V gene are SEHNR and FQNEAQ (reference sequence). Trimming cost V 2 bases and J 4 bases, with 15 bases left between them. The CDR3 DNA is TGTGCCAGCAGCTTAATTAGGGGGGGGCGGTACGAGCAGTACTTC. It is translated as CASSLIRGGRYEQYF.

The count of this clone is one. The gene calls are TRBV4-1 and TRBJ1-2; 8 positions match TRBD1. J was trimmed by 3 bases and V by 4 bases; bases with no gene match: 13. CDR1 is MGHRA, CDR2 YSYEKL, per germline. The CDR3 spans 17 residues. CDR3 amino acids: CASSPLILTGVHYGYTF. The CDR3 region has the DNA TGCGCCAGCAGCCCCTTAATCCTGACAGGGGTACACTATGGCTACACCTTC.